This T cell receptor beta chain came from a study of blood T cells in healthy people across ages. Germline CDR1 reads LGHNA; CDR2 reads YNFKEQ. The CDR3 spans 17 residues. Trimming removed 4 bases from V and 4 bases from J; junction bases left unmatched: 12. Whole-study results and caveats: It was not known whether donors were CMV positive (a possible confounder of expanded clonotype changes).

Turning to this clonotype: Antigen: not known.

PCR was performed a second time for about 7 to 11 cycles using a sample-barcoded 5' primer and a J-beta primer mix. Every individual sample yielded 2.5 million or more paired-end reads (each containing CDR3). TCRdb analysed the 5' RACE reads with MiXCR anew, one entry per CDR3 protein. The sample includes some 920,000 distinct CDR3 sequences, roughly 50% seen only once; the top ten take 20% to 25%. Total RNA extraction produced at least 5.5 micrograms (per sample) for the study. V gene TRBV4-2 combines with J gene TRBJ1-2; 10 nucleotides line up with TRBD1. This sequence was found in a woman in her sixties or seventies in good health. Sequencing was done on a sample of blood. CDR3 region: CASSPGTGDDGFYGYTF. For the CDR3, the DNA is TGTGCCAGCAGCCCCGGGACAGGGGACGACGGGTTCTATGGCTACACCTTC.